This TCR beta chain was captured in a study of identical twins' blood T cells. Study results and limitations: Abundant TCRbeta CDR3s overlapped more between twins than with unrelated donors. Shared environment remains a possible cause of twin similarity.

A remark on this clonotype: The antigen remains undetermined.

The ends were cut back, 2 bases at V and 6 bases at J, with 8 bases in the middle. The CDR3 extends over 13 amino acids. CDR1 and CDR2 (germline): SGHAT, FQNNGV. Each CDR3 protein gets one entry after TCRdb re-called the 5' RACE reads with MiXCR. The sample lists 400,000 or so distinct CDR3 sequences; under 30% were seen once. The sequenced sample was PBMCs. This TCR was recovered from a woman between 18 and 49 years old in good health. The chain has TRBV11-2 and TRBJ1-5, with D perhaps matching TRBD1 (5 bases). The CDR3 region has the DNA TGTGCCAGCAGCTTACAGGGACGTCAGCCCCAGCATTTT. Its translation: CASSLQGRQPQHF.